The text below deals with one TCR beta chain. This CDR3 is built from 13 residues. V was pared by 8 bases and J by 5 bases, with 15 bases between. Per the germline V gene, CDR1 is MNHEY and CDR2 is SVGAGI. This sample is drawn from a study of Ad26.COV2.S vaccination and SARS-CoV-2 variants. Specified treatment: approximately 18 received Ad26.COV2.S at low or high dose, single or two shots; about five received placebo; per-sample allocation not given. Sampling was done on day 63 after the first vaccine or placebo injection. Sequencing was performed with immunoSEQ multiplex PCR; in TCRdb, only in-frame clones are kept and a portion is missing. The sample lists approximately 340,000 clones; 80% to 90% were seen once.

The chain has TRBV6-5 and TRBJ2-5; D unresolved. Specimen: peripheral blood, collected in a trial of Ad26.COV2.S vaccine versus placebo. This receptor was obtained from a person aged 18 to 65 who received the Ad26.COV2.S COVID-19 vaccine or a placebo. The CDR3 DNA follows: TGTGCCAGCGTAGGCAACGGACGGGAGACCCAGTACTTC. Amino acids: CASVGNGRETQYF.